The 8 T cell receptor beta chains in this list originate from one sample, sequenced in a study of tumor-infiltrating lymphocytes in primary liver carcinoma. Researchers generated TCR beta cDNA from 500 to 600 ng of total RNA, relying on a constant-region primer. Three-round nested multiplex PCR performed with slightly modified ARM-PCR produced the TCR beta libraries. Two initial PCR rounds of approximately 10 cycles each paired TRBV1-TRBV30 forward primers with a C-beta reverse primer. In TCRdb, the multiplex PCR reads were re-called with MiXCR into one record per CDR3 protein. The sample lists 30,000 to 40,000 distinct CDR3 sequences, under 75% seen once, with approximately 15% in the top ten. Starting material for RNA and DNA co-extraction consisted of about 20-30 mg of unsorted bulk tissue. Sequenced sample: liver tumor tissue from sampling region 4. Subset: tumor region T4, right-lateral pole. The receptors were sampled from a man aged 40-49 years with primary liver carcinoma and hepatitis B virus infection.

On this clonotype: In this CDR3 the conserved last residue, phenylalanine or tryptophan, is missing, so a read error is likely. This sequence joins TRBV29-1 and TRBJ1-1; no clear D gene. This CDR3 is 11 amino acids long. V was shortened by 6 bases and J by 5 bases, with 10 bases between the two germline ends. Germline lookup yields CDR1 SQVTM and CDR2 ANQGSEA. CDR3 in DNA: TGCAGCGTCTGCGATAATACTGAAGCTTTCTTA. Residues: CSVCDNTEAFL.

In regard to this clonotype: Relative to the germline gene, one junction end is altered; a read error may explain this. The chain is built from TRBV11-3 and TRBJ2-7; TRBD1 agrees at 7 bases. This CDR3 has 13 amino acids. Germline CDR1 and CDR2: SGHNT and YENEEA. CDR3 coding DNA: TGTGCCGGCAGTGTGGGACAGTCCTACGAGCAATACTTC. Protein: CAGSVGQSYEQYF.

The gene calls are TRBV5-1 and TRBJ2-5; D unresolved. CDR1 is SGHRS, CDR2 YFSETQ, per germline. This CDR3 is 15 amino acids long. Trimming stripped 0 bases from V and 5 bases from J, with 14 bases between. Written as DNA, the CDR3 is TGCGCCAGCAGCTTGGAGGCCGTGGGGAAGGAGACCCAGTACTTC. Amino acid sequence: CASSLEAVGKETQYF.

This rearrangement joins TRBV11-2 to TRBJ2-1; 7 bases map to TRBD2. The V and J ends lost 4 bases and 6 bases, in that order; junction bases with no gene match: 12. The germline V gene has CDR1 SGHAT and CDR2 FQNNGV. This CDR3 contains 16 residues. CDR3 residues: CASSSPGGSRFNEQFF. DNA of the CDR3: TGTGCCAGCAGCTCGCCCGGCGGGAGTAGGTTCAATGAGCAGTTCTTC.

This clonotype came up once. Mismatch with germline at one junction end may stem from a read error. V is TRBV11-3 and J is TRBJ2-1; no clear D gene. CDR1 and CDR2 (germline): SGHNT, YENEEA. This CDR3 is built from 12 residues. DNA for the CDR3: TGTGCCAGCAGCTTAAGTACCAATGAGCGGTTCTTC. This gives the protein CASSLSTNERFF.

In the case of this clonotype: The junction departs from germline at one end; a sequencing error may be responsible. This chain links TRBV6-1 with TRBJ1-1; 8 nucleotides align to TRBD1. CDR3 size: 16 residues. CDR1 MNHNS and CDR2 SASEGT come from the germline V gene. The DNA of the CDR3 is TGCCACAGTGAAGGTGAAGGGCAGGGGGCTAACACTGAAGCTTTCTTT. It translates to CHSEGEGQGANTEAFF.

The CDR3 loop is CASGWAEPAFF. Written as DNA, the CDR3 is TGTGCCAGCGGTTGGGCAGAGCCGGCTTTCTTT. V usage is TRBV6-2 or TRBV6-3 and J usage is TRBJ1-1; D ambiguous. Trimming stripped 8 bases from V and 11 bases from J, with 15 bases between. The germline V gene has CDR1 MNHEY and CDR2 SVGEGT. The CDR3 runs to 11 residues.

Points on this clonotype: Since the CDR3 does not end with the conserved phenylalanine or tryptophan, this likely comes from a read error. The DNA is left out, because the CDR3 cannot be placed on it with certainty; the CDR3 is given as TCRdb lists it. The genes are TRBV11-1 and TRBJ2-4; TRBD2, the D gene given by the table, was not confirmed from the DNA. With termini counted, the CDR3 has 17 amino acids. Germline values: CDR1 SGHAT, CDR2 FQDESV (reference sequence). This CDR3 reads CASSFPWTNWTKSIQYL.